The 9 T cell receptor beta chains listed next were all sequenced from one sample in a study of blood T cell repertoires in COVID-19. Profiling relied on immunoSEQ multiplex PCR, and the TCRdb table lists in-frame clones only, not all of them. The data contain approximately 460,000 clones, 89% of them seen just once; the ten biggest clones take up approximately 0.9%. Input material: peripheral blood. All receptors come from a man between 18 and 35 years old with COVID-19, enrolled during active disease.

This chain links TRBV5-1 with TRBJ2-4, with a possible D match to TRBD1 (5 bases). With 4 bases removed from V and 3 bases from J, the gap between germline ends came to 11 bases. The CDR3 consists of 14 residues. Germline-derived CDR1 and CDR2 are SGHRS and YFSETQ. The chain's CDR3 is CASSGQGNKNIQYF. CDR3 sequence (DNA): TGCGCCAGCAGCGGCCAGGGAAACAAAAACATTCAGTACTTC.

The V call is TRBV3-1 (or the pseudogene TRBV3-2), the J call TRBJ2-1; D might be TRBD2 (6 bases). This CDR3 spans 16 amino acids. In germline, CDR1 is LGHDT, CDR2 YNNKEL (reference sequence). Trimming cost V 3 bases and J 10 bases, with 22 bases left between them. The CDR3 coding sequence is TGTGCCAGCAGCCAGGTTGCAGGTGGAGCGGGTGGCGAGCAGTTCTTC. Its protein is CASSQVAGGAGGEQFF.

In regard to this clone: Additional DNA sequences in this sample encode the identical CDR3. The V call is TRBV19, the J call TRBJ2-3; D unclear. Deletions cut 3 bases from V and 6 bases from J, with 4 bases between. The CDR3 is made up of 11 amino acids. Germline CDR1 and CDR2: LNHDA and SQIVND (reference sequence). This CDR3 is CASSISDTQYF. CDR3 DNA sequence: TGTGCCAGTAGTATTTCGGATACGCAGTATTTT.

This sequence joins TRBV5-1 and TRBJ2-1; TRBD2 aligns across 11 bases. Looked up from germline, CDR1 is SGHRS and CDR2 is YFSETQ. Unmatched junction bases numbered 3, after V lost 0 bases and J lost 4 bases. This CDR3 region has 16 residues. The CDR3 sequence is CASSLARLAGYNEQFF. The CDR3 DNA reads as TGCGCCAGCAGCTTGGCGAGACTAGCGGGGTACAATGAGCAGTTCTTC.

This clone occurred a few times. The J gene is TRBJ2-2, the V gene TRBV25-1; 12 nucleotides line up with TRBD1. This CDR3 region has 15 residues. V shed 6 bases, J shed 3 bases, and the junction held 2 bases outside the gene matches. Germline assignment: CDR1 MGHDK and CDR2 SYGVNS. CDR3 DNA: TGTGCCAGCAGGGGGACAGGGGGCTACACCGGGGAGCTGTTTTTT. Translation gives CASRGTGGYTGELFF.

The CDR3 spells CASSLLAGNYGYTF. The DNA of the CDR3 is TGTGCCAGCAGCTTGCTGGCGGGGAACTATGGCTACACCTTC. The genes are TRBV5-4 and TRBJ1-2; no reliable D call. The CDR3 is 14 residues long. V gave up 1 base and J gave up 2 bases, with 9 bases separating them. Germline values: CDR1 SGHNT, CDR2 YYREEE (reference sequence).

V usage is TRBV12-3 or TRBV12-4 and J usage is TRBJ2-1; D unresolved. V lost 7 bases, J lost 7 bases, and 8 bases lay in between. The CDR3 loop spans 11 amino acids. This CDR3 reads CASTVQNEQFF. In DNA, the CDR3 is TGTGCCAGCACCGTCCAGAATGAGCAGTTCTTC.

The chain links TRBV9 to TRBJ2-3; D gene ambiguous. There are 12 residues in the CDR3. V lost 2 bases, J lost 5 bases, and 6 bases lay in between. The germline V gene has CDR1 SGDLS and CDR2 YYNGEE. DNA of the CDR3: TGTGCCAGCAGCGTTTTCGGAGATACGCAGTATTTT. Translating gives CASSVFGDTQYF. Supplemented by reference TRBV9 and TRBJ2-3, the full variable domain reads DSGVTQTPKHLITATGQRVTLRCSPRSGDLSVYWYQQSLDQGLQFLIQYYNGEERAKGNILERFSAQQFPDLHSELNLSSLELGDSALYFCASSVFGDTQYFGPGTRLTVL.

As to this clone: The sample has other DNA sequences that encode this CDR3 too. This sequence joins TRBV7-2 and TRBJ1-2, with D unclear. Trimming took 0 bases from V and 6 from J, leaving 14 bases between them. This CDR3 comprises 15 residues. The germline gives CDR1 SGHTA, CDR2 FQGNSA. CDR3 residues: CASSLALGGRNGYTF. Written as DNA, the CDR3 is TGTGCCAGCAGCTTAGCGCTGGGAGGGAGAAATGGCTACACCTTC.